One and the same sample provided the 21 T cell receptor beta chains below, sequenced in a study of cytomegalovirus exposure and HLA in healthy donors. In the PCR, 60 Vbeta and 13 Jbeta primers were used. Assay: immunoSEQ multiplex PCR; the TCRdb copy retains only in-frame clones and omits some. The sample lists around 150,000 clones, 76% occurring once. Sequences were obtained from PBMCs. These receptors originate from a man aged 35-49 years in good health and CMV-seronegative.

The V and J genes are TRBV4-2 and TRBJ2-3; 7 nucleotides line up with TRBD1. Germline V lookup: CDR1 LGHNA, CDR2 YNFKEQ. The CDR3 runs 15 residues. After removal of 1 base from V and 6 bases from J, the junction contained 7 bases not matched to a gene. CDR3 residues: CASSQGQGLRDTQYF. The CDR3 bases are TGTGCCAGCAGCCAAGGACAGGGTTTGAGGGATACGCAGTATTTT.

The chain combines TRBV27 with TRBJ1-2; TRBD1 might be the D (6 bases). CDR1 is MNHEY and CDR2 is SMNVEV in the germline V gene (reference sequence). This CDR3 contains 14 residues. V lost 7 bases and J 4 bases, leaving 16 bases between the germline ends. CDR3 coding DNA: TGTGCCAGCACTTCGCTAACAGGGTCCTATGGCTACACCTTC. This translates into CASTSLTGSYGYTF.

The gene calls are TRBV7-9 and TRBJ2-3, with D perhaps matching TRBD1 (9 bases). V gave up 4 bases and J gave up 2 bases, with 25 bases separating them. The CDR3 is made up of 19 amino acids. Germline CDR1 SEHNR, CDR2 FQNEAQ (reference sequence). This CDR3 reads CASSYSGTGRGVITDTQYF. CDR3 coding DNA: TGTGCCAGCAGCTATTCCGGGACAGGGCGGGGGGTAATCACAGATACGCAGTATTTT.

This clone was recorded many times. CDR3 residues: CAISDPGIDEKLFF. The CDR3 nucleotides are TGTGCCATCAGTGACCCAGGGATAGATGAAAAACTGTTTTTT. The rearrangement uses TRBV10-3 and TRBJ1-4, with a possible D match to TRBD1 (5 bases). The CDR3 length is 14 residues. Per the germline V gene, CDR1 is ENHRY and CDR2 is SYGVKD. V was clipped by 3 bases and J by 6 bases, with 11 bases between them.

The rearrangement links TRBV28 to TRBJ1-2; 7 positions agree with TRBD1. This CDR3 has 17 amino acids. The ends lost 6 bases at V and 0 bases at J; junction bases unmatched: 13. Germline V gives CDR1 MDHEN, CDR2 SYDVKM. DNA for the CDR3: TGTGCCAGCAGAATACCACAGGGGCCCCCTCCTAACTATGGCTACACCTTC. Translated: CASRIPQGPPPNYGYTF.

CDR3: CASSQVSGEHRPRDTQYF. CDR3 sequence (DNA): TGCGCCAGCAGCCAAGTGTCCGGGGAGCACCGCCCGCGAGATACGCAGTATTTT. The V call is TRBV4-1, the J call TRBJ2-3; a weak D match, TRBD2 (5 bases). The V gene's germline CDR1 is MGHRA and CDR2 YSYEKL. V was clipped by 1 base and J by 5 bases, with 22 bases between them. This CDR3 is 18 amino acids long.

As concerns this clone: Other DNA sequences from this sample encode an identical CDR3 as well. J is TRBJ2-3 and V is TRBV6-1; 9 bases line up with TRBD2. Per the germline V gene, CDR1 is MNHNS and CDR2 is SASEGT. After removal of 1 base from V and 7 bases from J, the junction contained 6 bases not matched to a gene. The CDR3 has 15 residues. CDR3 amino acids: CASSEEVSGGNTQYF. For the CDR3, the DNA is TGTGCCAGCAGTGAAGAGGTTAGCGGGGGAAATACGCAGTATTTT.

The V call is TRBV10-3, the J call TRBJ2-3; 12 bases are shared with TRBD2. From germline, CDR1 is ENHRY and CDR2 SYGVKD. With 3 bases clipped from V and 1 base from J, the junction kept 8 bases outside the gene matches. The CDR3 spans 18 residues. The CDR3 nucleotides are TGTGCCATCAGTGATCTCCTAGCGGGAGGGCCTGGCACAGATACGCAGTATTTT. It codes for CAISDLLAGGPGTDTQYF.

V is TRBV28 and J is TRBJ2-7; the match to TRBD1 covers 9 bases. CDR3 size: 16 residues. J was trimmed by 3 bases and V by 4 bases; bases with no gene match: 10. The germline gives CDR1 MDHEN, CDR2 SYDVKM. The CDR3 sequence is CASSSSGTGLDYEQYF. Here the CDR3 DNA reads TGTGCCAGCAGTTCATCCGGGACAGGGCTCGACTACGAGCAGTACTTC.

In this sample, this clone turned up once. The chain carries TRBV5-6 and TRBJ1-2; 10 bases are a match to TRBD1. J was trimmed by 4 bases and V by 4 bases; bases with no gene match: 10. CDR3 length: 16 residues. Germline V gene sequence: CDR1 SGHDT, CDR2 YYEEEE. The CDR3 is CASSPNTGTGVYGYTF. CDR3 in DNA: TGTGCCAGCAGCCCCAACACCGGGACAGGGGTCTATGGCTACACCTTC.

The chain combines TRBV19 with TRBJ2-2; D not certain. With 10 bases removed from V and 1 base from J, the gap between germline ends came to 10 bases. Germline-derived CDR1 and CDR2 are LNHDA and SQIVND (reference sequence). The CDR3 is 13 residues long. The CDR3 loop reads CATPRENTGELFF. DNA for the CDR3: TGTGCCACCCCTAGAGAGAACACCGGGGAGCTGTTTTTT.

The chain uses TRBV30 and TRBJ1-1; the match to TRBD1 covers 7 bases. V trimming: 5 bases; J trimming: 1 base; junction bases outside the gene matches: 1. The CDR3 has 12 residues. Germline-derived CDR1 and CDR2 are GTSNPN and SVGIG (reference sequence). CDR3 sequence reads: CAWDRENTEAFF. In DNA form, the CDR3 reads TGTGCCTGGGACAGGGAGAACACTGAAGCTTTCTTT. Supplemented by reference TRBV30 and TRBJ1-1, the full variable domain reads SQTIHQWPATLVQPVGSPLSLECTVEGTSNPNLYWYRQAAGRGLQLLFYSVGIGQISSEVPQNLSASRPQDRQFILSSKKLLLSDSGFYLCAWDRENTEAFFGQGTRLTVV.

This clone was seen a handful of times. The chain links TRBV7-6 to TRBJ2-3, with 13 bases that match TRBD2. Germline values: CDR1 SGHVS, CDR2 FNYEAQ. Trimming took 5 bases from V and 0 from J; bases not matched to a gene: 8. This CDR3 comprises 18 residues. The CDR3 sequence: CASSGTSGAILSTDTQYF. In DNA, the CDR3 is TGTGCCAGCAGCGGGACTAGCGGGGCGATCCTCAGCACAGATACGCAGTATTTT.

The CDR3 protein is CASGRDYQGYEQYF. The CDR3 coding sequence is TGTGCCAGCGGAAGGGACTACCAAGGCTACGAGCAGTACTTC. V and J are TRBV6-5 and TRBJ2-7; 7 bases fit TRBD2. Germline assignment: CDR1 MNHEY and CDR2 SVGAGI. Trimming at V came to 8 bases and at J to 3 bases, leaving 10 bases not matched to a gene. This CDR3 has 14 residues.

V usage is TRBV6-1 and J usage is TRBJ1-1, with D perhaps TRBD1 (5 bases). Germline values: CDR1 MNHNS, CDR2 SASEGT. CDR3 length: 15 residues. V was trimmed by 4 bases and J by 4 bases, leaving 16 bases between them. This CDR3 reads CASSGFNMGGTEAFF. CDR3 nucleotides: TGTGCCAGCAGTGGGTTTAACATGGGGGGCACTGAAGCTTTCTTT.

The chain couples TRBV28 to TRBJ1-1; D might be TRBD1 (6 bases). V was clipped by 6 bases and J by 1 base, with 12 bases between them. The germline V gene encodes CDR1 MDHEN and CDR2 SYDVKM. The CDR3 has 14 amino acids. Here the CDR3 DNA reads TGTGCCAGCAGCCTCGGGACACCGAACACTGAAGCTTTCTTT. This sequence encodes CASSLGTPNTEAFF. Together with reference TRBV28 and TRBJ1-1, the CDR3 gives the full variable domain: DVKVTQSSRYLVKRTGEKVFLECVQDMDHENMFWYRQDPGLGLRLIYFSYDVKMKEKGDIPEGYSVSREKKERFSLILESASTNQTSMYLCASSLGTPNTEAFFGQGTRLTVV.

The chain recombines TRBV7-9 with TRBJ2-3; no definite D call. The length of the CDR3 is 13 residues. Germline V lookup: CDR1 SEHNR, CDR2 FQNEAQ (reference sequence). Trimming removed 4 bases at V and 4 bases at J, with 9 bases between. CDR3 DNA sequence: TGTGCCAGCAGCTCCCGGCGGCCAGATACGCAGTATTTT. Its translation is CASSSRRPDTQYF. The full variable domain, with the rest looked up from reference TRBV7-9 and TRBJ2-3, is DTGVSQNPRHKITKRGQNVTFRCDPISEHNRLYWYRQTLGQGPEFLTYFQNEAQLEKSRLLSDRFSAERPKGSFSTLEIQRTEQGDSAMYLCASSSRRPDTQYFGPGTRLTVL.

The chain links TRBV7-9 to TRBJ2-3; possibly TRBD2 for D (6 bases). The CDR3 has 16 amino acids. V was pared by 4 bases and J by 5 bases, with 19 bases between. Per germline, CDR1 SEHNR and CDR2 FQNEAQ (reference sequence). The CDR3 is CASSSSFREKLDTQYF. The CDR3 region has the DNA TGTGCCAGCAGCTCTAGTTTCCGGGAGAAGTTAGATACGCAGTATTTT. The entire variable domain, with the rest obtained from reference TRBV7-9 and TRBJ2-3, is as follows: DTGVSQNPRHKITKRGQNVTFRCDPISEHNRLYWYRQTLGQGPEFLTYFQNEAQLEKSRLLSDRFSAERPKGSFSTLEIQRTEQGDSAMYLCASSSSFREKLDTQYFGPGTRLTVL.

V and J are TRBV11-3 and TRBJ1-1; no clear D. V was clipped by 3 bases and J by 0 bases, with 8 bases between them. Germline CDR1 is SGHNT and CDR2 is YENEEA. The CDR3 spans 14 residues. Here the CDR3 DNA reads TGTGCCAGCAGCTTGTCTCAGATGAACACTGAAGCTTTCTTT. Translation: CASSLSQMNTEAFF.

The V and J genes are TRBV11-1 and TRBJ2-1; 7 positions match TRBD1. The CDR3 runs to 14 residues. Germline V CDR1 and CDR2: SGHAT, FQDESV (reference sequence). V shed 5 bases, J shed 7 bases, and the junction held 8 bases outside the gene matches. As DNA, the CDR3 is TGTGCCAGCAGCCCCCGGGACAGATTTAATGAGCAGTTCTTC. Translating it yields CASSPRDRFNEQFF.

The J gene is TRBJ2-1, the V gene TRBV10-3; TRBD1 aligns across 10 bases. This CDR3 spans 15 amino acids. Germline V gives CDR1 ENHRY, CDR2 SYGVKD. V lost 2 bases to trimming and J lost 5 bases; unmatched junction nucleotides: 3. Here the CDR3 DNA reads TGTGCCATCAGTGAGCCGGGACAGGGGCACAATGAGCAGTTCTTC. The encoded protein is CAISEPGQGHNEQFF.